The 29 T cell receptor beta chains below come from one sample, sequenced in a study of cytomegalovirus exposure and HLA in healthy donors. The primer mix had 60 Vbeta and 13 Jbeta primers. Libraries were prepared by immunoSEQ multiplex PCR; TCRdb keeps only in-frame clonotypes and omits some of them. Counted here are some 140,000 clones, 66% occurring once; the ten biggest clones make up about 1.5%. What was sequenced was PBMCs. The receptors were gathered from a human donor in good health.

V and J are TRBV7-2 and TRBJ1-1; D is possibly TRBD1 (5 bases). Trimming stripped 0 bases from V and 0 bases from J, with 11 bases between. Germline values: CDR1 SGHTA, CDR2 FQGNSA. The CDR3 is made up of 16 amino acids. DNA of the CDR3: TGTGCCAGCAGCTTAGCGGTACACAGGATGAACACTGAAGCTTTCTTT. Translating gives CASSLAVHRMNTEAFF.

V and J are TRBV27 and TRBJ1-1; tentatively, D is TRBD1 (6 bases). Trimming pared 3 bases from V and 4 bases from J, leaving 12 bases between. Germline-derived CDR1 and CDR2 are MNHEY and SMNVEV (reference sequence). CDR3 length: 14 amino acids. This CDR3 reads CASSFSGGPTEAFF. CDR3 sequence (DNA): TGTGCCAGCAGTTTTTCCGGGGGGCCCACTGAAGCTTTCTTT.

DNA of the CDR3: TGTGCCAGCAGCTTCGTGCGTCGCGAGCAGTACTTC. Residues: CASSFVRREQYF. This sequence joins TRBV5-8 and TRBJ2-7; D call uncertain. There are 12 residues in the CDR3. Germline loops: CDR1 SGHTS, CDR2 YDEGEE. Trimming removed 2 bases at V and 6 bases at J, with 9 bases between.

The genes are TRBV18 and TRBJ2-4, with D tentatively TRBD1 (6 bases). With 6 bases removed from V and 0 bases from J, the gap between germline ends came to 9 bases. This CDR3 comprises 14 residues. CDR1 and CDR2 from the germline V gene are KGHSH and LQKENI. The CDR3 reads CASSLGGAKNIQYF. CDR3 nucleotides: TGTGCCAGCTCCCTAGGGGGAGCCAAAAACATTCAGTACTTC.

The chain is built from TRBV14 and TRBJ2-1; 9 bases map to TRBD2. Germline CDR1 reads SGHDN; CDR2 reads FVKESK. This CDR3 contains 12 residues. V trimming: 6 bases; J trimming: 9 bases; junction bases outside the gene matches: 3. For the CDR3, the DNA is TGTGCCAGCAGAGGCGGGAGGGGTGAGCAGTTCTTC. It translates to CASRGGRGEQFF. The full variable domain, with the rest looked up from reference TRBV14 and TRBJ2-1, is EAGVTQFPSHSVIEKGQTVTLRCDPISGHDNLYWYRRVMGKEIKFLLHFVKESKQDESGMPNNRFLAERTGGTYSTLKVQPAELEDSGVYFCASRGGRGEQFFGPGTRLTVL.

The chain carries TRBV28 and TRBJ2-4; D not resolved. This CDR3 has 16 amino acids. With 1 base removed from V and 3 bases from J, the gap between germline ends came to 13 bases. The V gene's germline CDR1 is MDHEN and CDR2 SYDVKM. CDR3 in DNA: TGTGCCAGCAGTTTATCGGAGTCTGAGATCAAAAACATTCAGTACTTC. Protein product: CASSLSESEIKNIQYF.

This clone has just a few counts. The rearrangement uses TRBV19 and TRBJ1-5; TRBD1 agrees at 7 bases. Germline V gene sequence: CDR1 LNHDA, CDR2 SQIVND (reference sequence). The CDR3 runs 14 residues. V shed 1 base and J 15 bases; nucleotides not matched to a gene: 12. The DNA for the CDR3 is TGTGCCAGTAGTATAGGAGTTGAAGGACAGGTCGCGCATTTT. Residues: CASSIGVEGQVAHF.

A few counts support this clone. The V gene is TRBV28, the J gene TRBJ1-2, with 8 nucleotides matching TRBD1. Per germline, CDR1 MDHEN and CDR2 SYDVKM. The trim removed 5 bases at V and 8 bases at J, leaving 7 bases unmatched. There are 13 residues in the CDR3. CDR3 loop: CASSLDRARGYTF. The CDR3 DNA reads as TGTGCCAGCAGTCTGGACAGGGCTCGGGGCTACACCTTC.

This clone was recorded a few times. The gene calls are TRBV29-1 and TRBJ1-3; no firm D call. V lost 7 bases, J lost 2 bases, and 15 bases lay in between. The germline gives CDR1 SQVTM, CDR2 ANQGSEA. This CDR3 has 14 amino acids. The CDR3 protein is CSASPLSAGNTIYF. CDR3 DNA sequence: TGCAGCGCCTCCCCTTTATCGGCTGGAAACACCATATATTTT.

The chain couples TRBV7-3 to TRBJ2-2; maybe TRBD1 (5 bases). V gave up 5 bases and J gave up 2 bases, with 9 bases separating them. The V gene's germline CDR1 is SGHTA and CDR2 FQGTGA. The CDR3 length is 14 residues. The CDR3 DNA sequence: TGTGCCAGCAGCACCAGGGTAAACACCGGGGAGCTGTTTTTT. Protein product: CASSTRVNTGELFF.

CDR3 nucleotides: TGTGCCAGCAGCAGCGGACTAGCGGGAGTTGCTAGCGAGCAGTACTTC. This translates into CASSSGLAGVASEQYF. The chain carries TRBV5-4 and TRBJ2-7; 13 bases agree with TRBD2. CDR1 is SGHNT, CDR2 YYREEE, per germline (reference sequence). This CDR3 is 16 amino acids long. Germline trimming cut 4 bases from V and 6 bases from J; bases unmatched to any gene: 10.

The CDR3 spells CASSRAQTQYF. Written as DNA, the CDR3 is TGTGCCAGCAGCAGAGCGCAGACCCAGTACTTC. This sequence joins TRBV5-8 and TRBJ2-5; no reliable D call. Germline V gene data show CDR1 as SGHTS and CDR2 as YDEGEE. Trimming removed 4 bases at V and 6 bases at J, with 7 bases between. The CDR3 has 11 amino acids. Based on the CDR3 plus reference TRBV5-8 and TRBJ2-5, the full variable domain is EAGVTQSPTHLIKTRGQQATLRCSPISGHTSVYWYQQALGLGLQFLLWYDEGEERNRGNFPPRFSGRQFPNYSSELNVNALELEDSALYLCASSRAQTQYFGPGTRLLVL.

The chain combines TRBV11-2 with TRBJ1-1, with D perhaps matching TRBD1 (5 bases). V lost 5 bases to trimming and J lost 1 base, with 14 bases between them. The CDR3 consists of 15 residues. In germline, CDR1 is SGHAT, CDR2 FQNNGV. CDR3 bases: TGTGCCAGCAGCCCTAGTGGGGCGTCGAACACTGAAGCTTTCTTT. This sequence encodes CASSPSGASNTEAFF.

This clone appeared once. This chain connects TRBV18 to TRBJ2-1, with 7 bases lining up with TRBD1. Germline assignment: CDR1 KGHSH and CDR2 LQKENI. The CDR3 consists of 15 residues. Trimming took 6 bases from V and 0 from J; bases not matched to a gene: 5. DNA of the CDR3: TGTGCCAGCTCCCGGGACAGCGGCTCCTACAATGAGCAGTTCTTC. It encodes CASSRDSGSYNEQFF. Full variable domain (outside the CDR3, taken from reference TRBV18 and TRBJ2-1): NAGVMQNPRHLVRRRGQEARLRCSPMKGHSHVYWYRQLPEEGLKFMVYLQKENIIDESGMPKERFSAEFPKEGPSILRIQQVVRGDSAAYFCASSRDSGSYNEQFFGPGTRLTVL.

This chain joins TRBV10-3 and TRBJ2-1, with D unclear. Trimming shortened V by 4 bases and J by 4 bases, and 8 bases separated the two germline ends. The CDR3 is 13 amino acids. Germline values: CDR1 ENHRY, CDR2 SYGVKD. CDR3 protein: CAISAPQYNEQFF. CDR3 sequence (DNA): TGTGCCATCAGTGCCCCTCAGTACAATGAGCAGTTCTTC.

In nucleotides, the CDR3 is TGTGCCAGCAGCTTAGCGGTGACTAGCGGGAGAAGCACAGATACGCAGTATTTT. This translates into CASSLAVTSGRSTDTQYF. The V call is TRBV7-2, the J call TRBJ2-3; 12 bases are shared with TRBD2. The germline V gene encodes CDR1 SGHTA and CDR2 FQGNSA. The CDR3 totals 18 residues. Trimming removed 0 bases from V and 0 bases from J; junction bases left unmatched: 4.

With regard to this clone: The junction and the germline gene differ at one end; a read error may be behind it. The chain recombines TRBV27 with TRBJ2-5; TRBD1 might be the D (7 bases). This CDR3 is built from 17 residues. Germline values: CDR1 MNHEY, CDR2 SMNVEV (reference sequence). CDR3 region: CASSNRDSGLYQEAQYF. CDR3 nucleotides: TGTGCCAGCAGTAACCGGGACAGCGGGTTGTACCAAGAGGCCCAGTACTTC.

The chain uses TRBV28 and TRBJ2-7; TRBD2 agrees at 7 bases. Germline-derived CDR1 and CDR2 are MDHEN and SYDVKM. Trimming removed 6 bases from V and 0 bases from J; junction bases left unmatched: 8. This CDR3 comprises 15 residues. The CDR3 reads CASSPPGGVSYEQYF. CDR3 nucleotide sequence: TGTGCCAGCAGCCCACCGGGGGGTGTCTCCTACGAGCAGTACTTC. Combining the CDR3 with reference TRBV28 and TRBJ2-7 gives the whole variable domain DVKVTQSSRYLVKRTGEKVFLECVQDMDHENMFWYRQDPGLGLRLIYFSYDVKMKEKGDIPEGYSVSREKKERFSLILESASTNQTSMYLCASSPPGGVSYEQYFGPGTRLTVT.

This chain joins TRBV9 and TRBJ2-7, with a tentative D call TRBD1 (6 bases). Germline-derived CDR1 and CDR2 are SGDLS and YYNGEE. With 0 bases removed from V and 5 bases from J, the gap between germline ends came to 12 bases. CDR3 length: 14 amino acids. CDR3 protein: CASSVVSKGDEQYF. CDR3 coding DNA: TGTGCCAGCAGCGTAGTTTCGAAGGGGGACGAGCAGTACTTC.

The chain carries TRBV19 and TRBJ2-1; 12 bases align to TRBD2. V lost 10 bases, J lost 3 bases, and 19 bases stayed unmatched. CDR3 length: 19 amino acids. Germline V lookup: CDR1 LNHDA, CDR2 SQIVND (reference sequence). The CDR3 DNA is TGTGCCACCTCCAAGTCGGTGAAGAGGACTAGCGGGAACTACAATGAGCAGTTCTTC. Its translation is CATSKSVKRTSGNYNEQFF.

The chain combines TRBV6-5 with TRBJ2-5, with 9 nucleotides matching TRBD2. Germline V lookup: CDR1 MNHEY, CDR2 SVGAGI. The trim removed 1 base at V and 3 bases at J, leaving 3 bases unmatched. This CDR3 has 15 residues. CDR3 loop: CASSYLRLAEETQYF. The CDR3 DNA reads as TGTGCCAGCAGTTACTTGCGACTAGCGGAAGAGACCCAGTACTTC.

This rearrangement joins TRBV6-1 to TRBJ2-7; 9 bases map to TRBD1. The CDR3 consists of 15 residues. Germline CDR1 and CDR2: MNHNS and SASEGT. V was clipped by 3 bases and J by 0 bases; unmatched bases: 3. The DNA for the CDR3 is TGTGCCAGCAGTGACAGGACAGGGGCCTCCTACGAGCAGTACTTC. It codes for CASSDRTGASYEQYF.

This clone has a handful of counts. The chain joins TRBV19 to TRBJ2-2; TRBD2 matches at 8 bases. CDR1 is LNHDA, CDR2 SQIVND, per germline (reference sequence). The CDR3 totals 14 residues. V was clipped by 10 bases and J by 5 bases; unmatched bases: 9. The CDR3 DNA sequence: TGTGCCACATCCGCCCAGCGGGAGACCGGGGAGCTGTTTTTT. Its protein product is CATSAQRETGELFF. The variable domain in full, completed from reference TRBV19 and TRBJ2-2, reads DGGITQSPKYLFRKEGQNVTLSCEQNLNHDAMYWYRQDPGQGLRLIYYSQIVNDFQKGDIAEGYSVSREKKESFPLTVTSAQKNPTAFYLCATSAQRETGELFFGEGSRLTVL.

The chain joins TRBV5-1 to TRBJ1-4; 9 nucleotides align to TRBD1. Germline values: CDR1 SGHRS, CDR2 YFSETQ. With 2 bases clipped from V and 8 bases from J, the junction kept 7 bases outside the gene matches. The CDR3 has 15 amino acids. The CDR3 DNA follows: TGCGCCAGCAGCTTAACAGGGGGCGCGGGGGAAAAACTGTTTTTT. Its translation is CASSLTGGAGEKLFF.

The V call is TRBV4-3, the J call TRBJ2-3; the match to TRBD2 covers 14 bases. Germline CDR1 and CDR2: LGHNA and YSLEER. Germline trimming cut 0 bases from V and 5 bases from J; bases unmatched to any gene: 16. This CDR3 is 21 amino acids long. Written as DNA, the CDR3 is TGCGCCAGCAGCCAAGACGTAGGACAACTGGGACTAGCGGGAGCGGAAGATACGCAGTATTTT. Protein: CASSQDVGQLGLAGAEDTQYF.

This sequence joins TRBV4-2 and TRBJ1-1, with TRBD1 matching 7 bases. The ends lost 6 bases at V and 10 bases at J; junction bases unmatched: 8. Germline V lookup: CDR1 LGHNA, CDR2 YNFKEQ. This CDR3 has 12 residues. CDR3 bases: TGTGCCAGCAGACCGACAGGGAGGCGAGCTTTCTTT. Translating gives CASRPTGRRAFF.

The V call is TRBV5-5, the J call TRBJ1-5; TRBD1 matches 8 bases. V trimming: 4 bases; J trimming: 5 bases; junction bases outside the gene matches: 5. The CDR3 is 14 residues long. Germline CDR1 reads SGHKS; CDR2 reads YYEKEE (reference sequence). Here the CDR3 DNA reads TGTGCCAGCAGCCCGGACAGGGCGGATCAGCCCCAGCATTTT. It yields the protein CASSPDRADQPQHF.

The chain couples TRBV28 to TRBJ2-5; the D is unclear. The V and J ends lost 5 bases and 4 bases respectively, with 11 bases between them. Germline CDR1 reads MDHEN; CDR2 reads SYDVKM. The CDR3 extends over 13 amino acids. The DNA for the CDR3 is TGTGCCAGCAGTAAGCTAGATCTAGAGACCCAGTACTTC. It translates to CASSKLDLETQYF.

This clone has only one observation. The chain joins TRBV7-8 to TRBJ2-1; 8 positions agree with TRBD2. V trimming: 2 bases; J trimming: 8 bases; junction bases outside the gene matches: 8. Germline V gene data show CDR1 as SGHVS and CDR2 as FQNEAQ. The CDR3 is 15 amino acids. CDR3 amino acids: CASSLLSGSRDEQFF. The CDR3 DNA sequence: TGTGCCAGCAGCTTATTAAGCGGGAGTCGGGATGAGCAGTTCTTC.